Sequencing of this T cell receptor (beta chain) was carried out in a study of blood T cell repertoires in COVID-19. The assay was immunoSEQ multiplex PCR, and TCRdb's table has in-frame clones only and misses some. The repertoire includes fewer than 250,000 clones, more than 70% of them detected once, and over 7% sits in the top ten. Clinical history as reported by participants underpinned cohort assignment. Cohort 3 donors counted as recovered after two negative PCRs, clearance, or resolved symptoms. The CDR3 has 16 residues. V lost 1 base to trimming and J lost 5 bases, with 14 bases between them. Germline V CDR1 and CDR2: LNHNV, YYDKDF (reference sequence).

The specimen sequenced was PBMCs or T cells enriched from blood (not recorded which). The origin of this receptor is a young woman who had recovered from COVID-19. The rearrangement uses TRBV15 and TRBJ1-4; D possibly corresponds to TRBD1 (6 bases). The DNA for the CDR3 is TGTGCCACCAGCAGAGGGGGGGGCGCATGGAATGAAAAACTGTTTTTT. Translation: CATSRGGGAWNEKLFF.